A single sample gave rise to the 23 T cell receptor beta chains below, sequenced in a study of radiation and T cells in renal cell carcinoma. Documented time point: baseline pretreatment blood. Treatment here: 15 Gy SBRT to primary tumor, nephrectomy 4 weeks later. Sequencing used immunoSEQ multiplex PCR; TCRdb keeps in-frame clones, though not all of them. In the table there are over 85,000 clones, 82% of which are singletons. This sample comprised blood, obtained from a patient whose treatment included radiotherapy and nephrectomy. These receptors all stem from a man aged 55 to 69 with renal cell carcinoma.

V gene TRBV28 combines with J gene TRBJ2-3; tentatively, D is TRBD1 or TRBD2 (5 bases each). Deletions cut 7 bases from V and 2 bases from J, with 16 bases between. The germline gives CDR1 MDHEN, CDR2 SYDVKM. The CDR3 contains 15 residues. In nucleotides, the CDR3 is TGTGCCAGCACTCCACACGCCGGGGCCACAGATACGCAGTATTTT. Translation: CASTPHAGATDTQYF.

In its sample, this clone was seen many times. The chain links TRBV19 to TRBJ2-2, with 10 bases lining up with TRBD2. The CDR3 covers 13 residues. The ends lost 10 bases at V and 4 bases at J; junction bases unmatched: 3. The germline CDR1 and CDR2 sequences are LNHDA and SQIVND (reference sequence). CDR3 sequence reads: CATRLAGTGELFF. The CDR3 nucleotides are TGTGCCACGCGACTAGCGGGCACCGGGGAGCTGTTTTTT.

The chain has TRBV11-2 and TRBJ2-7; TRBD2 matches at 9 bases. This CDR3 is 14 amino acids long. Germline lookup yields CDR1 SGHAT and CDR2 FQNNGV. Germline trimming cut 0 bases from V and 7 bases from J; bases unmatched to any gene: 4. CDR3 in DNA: TGTGCCAGCAGCTTAGAGCTGCGGGAGGGGGAGCAGTACTTC. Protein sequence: CASSLELREGEQYF.

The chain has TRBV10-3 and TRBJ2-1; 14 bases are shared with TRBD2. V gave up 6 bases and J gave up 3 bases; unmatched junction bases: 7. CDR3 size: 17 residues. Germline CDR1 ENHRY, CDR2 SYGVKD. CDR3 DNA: TGTGCCATCAGCCGGGGACTAGCGGGAGCGGGCTACAATGAGCAGTTCTTC. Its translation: CAISRGLAGAGYNEQFF.

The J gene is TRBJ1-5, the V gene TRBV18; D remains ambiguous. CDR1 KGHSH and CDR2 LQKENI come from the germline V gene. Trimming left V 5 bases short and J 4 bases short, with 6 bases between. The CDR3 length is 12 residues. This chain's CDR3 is CASSDGNQPQHF. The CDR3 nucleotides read TGTGCCAGCTCAGACGGGAATCAGCCCCAGCATTTT. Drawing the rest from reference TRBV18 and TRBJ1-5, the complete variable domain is NAGVMQNPRHLVRRRGQEARLRCSPMKGHSHVYWYRQLPEEGLKFMVYLQKENIIDESGMPKERFSAEFPKEGPSILRIQQVVRGDSAAYFCASSDGNQPQHFGDGTRLSIL.

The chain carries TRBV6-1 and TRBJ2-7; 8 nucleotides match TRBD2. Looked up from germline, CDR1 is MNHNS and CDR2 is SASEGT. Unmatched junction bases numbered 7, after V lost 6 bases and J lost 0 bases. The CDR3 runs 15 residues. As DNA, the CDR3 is TGTGCCAGCAGATTACATAGCGGGGCCTCCTACGAGCAGTACTTC. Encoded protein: CASRLHSGASYEQYF.

The CDR3 reads CATSLAGNEQYF. CDR3 DNA: TGCGCCACGTCCTTAGCGGGTAACGAGCAGTACTTC. V gene TRBV10-1 combines with J gene TRBJ2-7; 7 bases agree with TRBD2. Germline V gene sequence: CDR1 WNHNN, CDR2 SYGVQD (reference sequence). This CDR3 comprises 12 residues. V lost 10 bases to trimming and J lost 5 bases; unmatched junction nucleotides: 8.

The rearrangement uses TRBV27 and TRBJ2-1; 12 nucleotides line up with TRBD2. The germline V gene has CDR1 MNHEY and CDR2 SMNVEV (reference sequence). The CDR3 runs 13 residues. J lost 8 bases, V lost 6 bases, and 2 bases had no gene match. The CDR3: CASRTSGSHEQFF. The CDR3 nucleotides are TGTGCCAGCAGGACTAGCGGGAGCCATGAGCAGTTCTTC.

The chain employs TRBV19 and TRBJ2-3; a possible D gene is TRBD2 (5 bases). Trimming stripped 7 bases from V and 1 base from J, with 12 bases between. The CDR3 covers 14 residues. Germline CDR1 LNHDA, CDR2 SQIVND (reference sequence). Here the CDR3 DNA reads TGTGCCAGTAAGCGGACGGGTGGCACAGATACGCAGTATTTT. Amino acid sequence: CASKRTGGTDTQYF.

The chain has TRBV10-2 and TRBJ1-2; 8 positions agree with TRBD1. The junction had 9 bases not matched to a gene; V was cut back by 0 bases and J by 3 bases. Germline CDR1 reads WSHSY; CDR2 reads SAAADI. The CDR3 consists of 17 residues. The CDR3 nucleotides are TGCGCCAGCAGTGAGTCGCCCAGGGGGCGCAGTGACTATGGCTACACCTTC. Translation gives CASSESPRGRSDYGYTF.

The CDR3 region has the DNA TGTGCCAGCAGCGCTAGCGGGAGGGCCTCCGGGGAGCTGTTTTTT. Translated: CASSASGRASGELFF. The chain is built from TRBV9 and TRBJ2-2; 12 bases match TRBD2. CDR3 size: 15 residues. V lost 3 bases and J lost 6; bases outside the gene matches: 3. Germline V gives CDR1 SGDLS, CDR2 YYNGEE.

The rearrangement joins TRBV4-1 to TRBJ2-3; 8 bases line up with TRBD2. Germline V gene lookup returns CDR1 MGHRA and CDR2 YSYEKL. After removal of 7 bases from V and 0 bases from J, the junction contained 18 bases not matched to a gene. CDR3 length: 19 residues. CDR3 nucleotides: TGCGCCAGCACCTCAAGGACACTCGGCACTAGCGGTAGCACAGATACGCAGTATTTT. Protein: CASTSRTLGTSGSTDTQYF.

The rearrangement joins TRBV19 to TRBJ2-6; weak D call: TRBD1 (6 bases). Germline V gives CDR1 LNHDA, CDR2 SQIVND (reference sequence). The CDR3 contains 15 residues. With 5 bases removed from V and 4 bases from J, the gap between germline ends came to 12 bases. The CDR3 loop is CASSGAGDGANVLTF. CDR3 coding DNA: TGTGCCAGTAGTGGGGCAGGGGACGGGGCCAACGTCCTGACTTTC.

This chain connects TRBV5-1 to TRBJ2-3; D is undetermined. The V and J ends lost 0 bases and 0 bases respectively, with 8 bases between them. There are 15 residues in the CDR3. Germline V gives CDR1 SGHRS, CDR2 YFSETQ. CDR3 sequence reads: CASSLALLSTDTQYF. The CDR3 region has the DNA TGCGCCAGCAGCTTGGCCTTGCTGAGCACAGATACGCAGTATTTT.

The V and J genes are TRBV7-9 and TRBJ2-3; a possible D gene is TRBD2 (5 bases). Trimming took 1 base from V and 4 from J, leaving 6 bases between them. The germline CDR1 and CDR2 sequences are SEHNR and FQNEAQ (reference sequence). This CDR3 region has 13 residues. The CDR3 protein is CASSLDGADTQYF. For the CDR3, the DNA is TGTGCCAGCAGCTTAGACGGGGCAGATACGCAGTATTTT.

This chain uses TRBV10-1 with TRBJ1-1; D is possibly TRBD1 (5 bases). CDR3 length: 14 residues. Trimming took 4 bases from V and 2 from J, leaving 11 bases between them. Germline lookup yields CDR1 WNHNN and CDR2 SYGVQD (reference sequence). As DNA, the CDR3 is TGCGCCAGCAGTGTTGGAGGGACCAACACTGAAGCTTTCTTT. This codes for CASSVGGTNTEAFF.

In DNA, the CDR3 is TGTGCCAGCAGTTTATCAGCGGGGATTGGCAATGAGCAGTTCTTC. Encoded protein: CASSLSAGIGNEQFF. The chain is built from TRBV27 and TRBJ2-1; TRBD2 agrees at 7 bases. V was pared by 0 bases and J by 6 bases, with 5 bases of the junction left unmatched. The germline V gene encodes CDR1 MNHEY and CDR2 SMNVEV (reference sequence). The CDR3 contains 15 residues.

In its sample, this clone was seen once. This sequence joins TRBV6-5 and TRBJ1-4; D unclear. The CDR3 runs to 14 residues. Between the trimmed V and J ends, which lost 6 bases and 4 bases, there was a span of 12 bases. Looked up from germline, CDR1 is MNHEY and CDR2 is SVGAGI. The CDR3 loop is CASRITGDNEKLFF. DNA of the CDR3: TGTGCCAGCAGGATCACGGGTGATAATGAAAAACTGTTTTTT.

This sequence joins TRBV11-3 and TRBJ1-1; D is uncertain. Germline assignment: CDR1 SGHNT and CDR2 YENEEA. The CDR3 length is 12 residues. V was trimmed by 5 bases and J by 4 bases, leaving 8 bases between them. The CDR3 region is CASSVGSTEAFF. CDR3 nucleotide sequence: TGTGCCAGCAGCGTAGGTAGCACTGAAGCTTTCTTT.

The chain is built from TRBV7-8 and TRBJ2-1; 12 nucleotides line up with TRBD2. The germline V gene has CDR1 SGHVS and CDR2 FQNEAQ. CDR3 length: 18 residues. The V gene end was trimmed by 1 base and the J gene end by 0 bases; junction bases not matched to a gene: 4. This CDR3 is CASSLVGLAGHSYNEQFF. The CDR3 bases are TGTGCCAGCAGCTTAGTGGGACTAGCGGGCCACTCCTACAATGAGCAGTTCTTC. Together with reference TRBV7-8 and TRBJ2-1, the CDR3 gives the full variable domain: GAGVSQSPRYKVAKRGQDVALRCDPISGHVSLFWYQQALGQGPEFLTYFQNEAQLDKSGLPSDRFFAERPEGSVSTLKIQRTQQEDSAVYLCASSLVGLAGHSYNEQFFGPGTRLTVL.

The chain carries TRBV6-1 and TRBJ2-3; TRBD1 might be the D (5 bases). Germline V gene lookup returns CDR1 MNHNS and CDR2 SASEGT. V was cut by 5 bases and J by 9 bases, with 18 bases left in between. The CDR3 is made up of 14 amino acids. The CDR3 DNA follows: TGTGCCAGCAGTCAGTTCTTTCGCAGGGAAACGCAGTATTTT. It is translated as CASSQFFRRETQYF.

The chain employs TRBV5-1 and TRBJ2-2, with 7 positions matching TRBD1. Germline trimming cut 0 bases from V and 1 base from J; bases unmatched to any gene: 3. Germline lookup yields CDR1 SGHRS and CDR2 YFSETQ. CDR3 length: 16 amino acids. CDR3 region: CASSLDRTGNTGELFF. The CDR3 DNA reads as TGCGCCAGCAGCTTGGATCGGACAGGGAACACCGGGGAGCTGTTTTTT.

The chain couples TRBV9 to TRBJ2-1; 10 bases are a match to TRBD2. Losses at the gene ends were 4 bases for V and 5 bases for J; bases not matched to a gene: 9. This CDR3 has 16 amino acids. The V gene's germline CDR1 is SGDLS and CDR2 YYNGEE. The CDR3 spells CASSSRGAGGDNEQFF. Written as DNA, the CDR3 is TGTGCCAGCAGCTCCCGGGGAGCGGGAGGGGACAATGAGCAGTTCTTC. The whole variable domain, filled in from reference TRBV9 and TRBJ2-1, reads DSGVTQTPKHLITATGQRVTLRCSPRSGDLSVYWYQQSLDQGLQFLIQYYNGEERAKGNILERFSAQQFPDLHSELNLSSLELGDSALYFCASSSRGAGGDNEQFFGPGTRLTVL.